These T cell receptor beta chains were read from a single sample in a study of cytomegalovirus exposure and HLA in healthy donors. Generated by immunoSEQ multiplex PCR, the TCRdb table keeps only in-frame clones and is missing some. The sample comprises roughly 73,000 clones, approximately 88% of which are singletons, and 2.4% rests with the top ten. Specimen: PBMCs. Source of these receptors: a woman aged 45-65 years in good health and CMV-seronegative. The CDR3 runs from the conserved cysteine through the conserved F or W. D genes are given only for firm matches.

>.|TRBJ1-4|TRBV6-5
CASSSFNEKLFF
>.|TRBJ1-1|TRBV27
CASSFTGVYTEAFF
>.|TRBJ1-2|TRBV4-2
CASSQEGDLLNYGYTF
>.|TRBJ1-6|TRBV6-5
CASSPGWGNSPLHF
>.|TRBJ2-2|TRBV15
CATRGGRVTGELFF
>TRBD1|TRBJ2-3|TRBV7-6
CASSQRQGFTDTQYF
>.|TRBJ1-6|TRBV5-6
CASSLGQYNSPLHF
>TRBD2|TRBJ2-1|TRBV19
CASSILLAGGSNEQFF
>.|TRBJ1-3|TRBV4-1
CASSRVQGIAGNTIYF
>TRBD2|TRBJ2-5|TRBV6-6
CASSYSGGITQETQYF
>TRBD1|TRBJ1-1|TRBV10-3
CAISESPGGIAFF
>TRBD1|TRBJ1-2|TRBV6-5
CASRTQGIYGYTF
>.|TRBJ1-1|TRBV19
CASRIEQGSNTEAFF
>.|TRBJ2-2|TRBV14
CASSQAAGTNTGELFF
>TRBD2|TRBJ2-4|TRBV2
CASSGTSGQTKNIQYF
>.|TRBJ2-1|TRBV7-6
CASSFSGNEQFF
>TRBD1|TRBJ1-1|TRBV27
CASSTGGGGEAFF
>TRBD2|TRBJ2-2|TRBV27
CASRRESGELFF
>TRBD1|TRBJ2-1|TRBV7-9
CASSLRTGGFGISYNEQFF
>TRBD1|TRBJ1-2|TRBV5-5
CASSPQGLDGYTF
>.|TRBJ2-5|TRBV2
CASTGTPSPQETQYF
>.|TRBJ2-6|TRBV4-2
CASSQEPQSGANVLTF
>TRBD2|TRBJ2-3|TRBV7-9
CASSLGAGATDTQYF
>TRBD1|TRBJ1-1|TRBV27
CASRPTGGGLEAFF
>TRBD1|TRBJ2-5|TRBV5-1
CASSTGQGTVSETQYF
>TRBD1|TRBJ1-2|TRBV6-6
CASSYRTDRDGYTF
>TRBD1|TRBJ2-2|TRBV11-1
CASSLAWTGGTGELFF
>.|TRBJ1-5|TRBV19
CASRNPMGTTSNQPQHF